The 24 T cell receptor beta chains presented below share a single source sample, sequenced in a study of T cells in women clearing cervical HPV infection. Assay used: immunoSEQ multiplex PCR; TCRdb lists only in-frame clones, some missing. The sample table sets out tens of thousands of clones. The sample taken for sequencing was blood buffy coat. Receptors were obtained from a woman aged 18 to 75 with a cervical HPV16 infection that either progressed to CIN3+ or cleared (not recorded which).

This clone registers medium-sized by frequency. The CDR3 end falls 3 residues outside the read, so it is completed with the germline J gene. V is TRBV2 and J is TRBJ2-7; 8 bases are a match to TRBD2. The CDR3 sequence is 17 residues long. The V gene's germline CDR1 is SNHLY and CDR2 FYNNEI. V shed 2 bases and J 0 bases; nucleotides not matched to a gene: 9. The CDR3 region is CASSERLRGDFSYEQYF. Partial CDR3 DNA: TGTGCCAGCAGTGAACGGTTGCGGGGGGACTTCTCCTACGAG.

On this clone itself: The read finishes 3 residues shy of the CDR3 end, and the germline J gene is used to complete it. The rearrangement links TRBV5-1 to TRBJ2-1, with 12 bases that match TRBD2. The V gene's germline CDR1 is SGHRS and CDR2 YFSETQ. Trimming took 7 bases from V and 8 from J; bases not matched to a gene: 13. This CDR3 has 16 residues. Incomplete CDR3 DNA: TGCGCCAGCTCAAGACTAACTAGCGGGGGGTTGGATGAG. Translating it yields CASSRLTSGGLDE. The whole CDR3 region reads CASSRLTSGGLDEQFF.

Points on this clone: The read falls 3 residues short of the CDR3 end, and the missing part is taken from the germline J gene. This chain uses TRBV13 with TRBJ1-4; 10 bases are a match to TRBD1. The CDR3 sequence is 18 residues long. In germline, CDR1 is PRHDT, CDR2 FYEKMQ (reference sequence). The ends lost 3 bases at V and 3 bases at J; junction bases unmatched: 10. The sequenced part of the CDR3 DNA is TGTGCCAGCAGCTTTAGGACAGGGGGTGAGGGCCCTAATGAAAAA. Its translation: CASSFRTGGEGPNEK. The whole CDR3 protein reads CASSFRTGGEGPNEKLFF.

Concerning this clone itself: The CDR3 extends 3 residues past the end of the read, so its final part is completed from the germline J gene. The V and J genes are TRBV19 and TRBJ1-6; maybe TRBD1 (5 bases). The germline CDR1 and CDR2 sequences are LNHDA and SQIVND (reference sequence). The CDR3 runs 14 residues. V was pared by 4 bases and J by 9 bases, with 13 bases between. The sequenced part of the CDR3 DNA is TGTGCCAGTAGTACATCAGGGATTACTTCACCC. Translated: CASSTSGITSP. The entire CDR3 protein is CASSTSGITSPLHF. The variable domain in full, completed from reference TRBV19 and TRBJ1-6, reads DGGITQSPKYLFRKEGQNVTLSCEQNLNHDAMYWYRQDPGQGLRLIYYSQIVNDFQKGDIAEGYSVSREKKESFPLTVTSAQKNPTAFYLCASSTSGITSPLHFGNGTRLTVT.

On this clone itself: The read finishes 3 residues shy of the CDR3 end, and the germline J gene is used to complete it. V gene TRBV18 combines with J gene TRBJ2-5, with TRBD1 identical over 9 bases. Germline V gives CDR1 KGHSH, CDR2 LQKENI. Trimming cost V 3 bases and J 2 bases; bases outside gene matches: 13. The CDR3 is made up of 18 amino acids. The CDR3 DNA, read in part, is TGTGCCAGCTCACCCAAGGCAGGGGGACAGGGAAAACAAGAGACC. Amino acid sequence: CASSPKAGGQGKQET. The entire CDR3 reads CASSPKAGGQGKQETQYF.

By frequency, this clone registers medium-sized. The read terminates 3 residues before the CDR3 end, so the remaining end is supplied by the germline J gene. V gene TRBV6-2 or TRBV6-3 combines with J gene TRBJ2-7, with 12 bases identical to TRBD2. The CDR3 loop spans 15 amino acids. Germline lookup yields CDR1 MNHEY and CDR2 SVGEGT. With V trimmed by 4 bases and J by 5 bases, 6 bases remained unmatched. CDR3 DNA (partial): TGTGCCAGCAGTTCATCTAGCGGGGGGGCAGACGAG. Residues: CASSSSSGGADE. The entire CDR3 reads CASSSSSGGADEQYF.

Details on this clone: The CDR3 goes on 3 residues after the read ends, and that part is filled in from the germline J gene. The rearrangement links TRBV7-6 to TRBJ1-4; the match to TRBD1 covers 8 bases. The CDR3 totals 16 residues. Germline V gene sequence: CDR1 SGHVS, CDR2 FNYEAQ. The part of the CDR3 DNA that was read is TGTGCCAGCAGCTTAGGGACAGGGTTCGCCAATTCACCA. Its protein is CASSLGTGFANSP. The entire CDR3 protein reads CASSLGTGFANSPLFF.

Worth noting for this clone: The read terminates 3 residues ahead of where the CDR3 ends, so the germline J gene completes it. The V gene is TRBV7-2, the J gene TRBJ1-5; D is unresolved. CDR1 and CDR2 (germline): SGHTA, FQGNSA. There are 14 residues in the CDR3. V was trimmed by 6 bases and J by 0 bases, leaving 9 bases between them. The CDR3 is CASRLPGSNQPQHF. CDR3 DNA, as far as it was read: TGTGCCAGCAGGCTGCCGGGTAGCAATCAGCCC.

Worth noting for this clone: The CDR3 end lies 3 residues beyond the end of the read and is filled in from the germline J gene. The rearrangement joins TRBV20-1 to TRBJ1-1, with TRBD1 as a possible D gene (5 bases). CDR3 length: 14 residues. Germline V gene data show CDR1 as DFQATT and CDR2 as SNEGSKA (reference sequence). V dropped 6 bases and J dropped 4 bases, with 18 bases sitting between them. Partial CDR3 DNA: TGCAGTGCACCAAACCAGGGAGGGAGCACTGAA. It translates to CSAPNQGGSTE. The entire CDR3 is CSAPNQGGSTEAFF.

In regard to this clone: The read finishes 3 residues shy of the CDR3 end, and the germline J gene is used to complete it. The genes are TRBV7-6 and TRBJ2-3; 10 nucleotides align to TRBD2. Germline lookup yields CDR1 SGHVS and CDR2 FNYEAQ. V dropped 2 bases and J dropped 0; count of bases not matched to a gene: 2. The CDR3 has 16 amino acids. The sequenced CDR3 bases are TGTGCCAGCAGCTTAATAGCGGGGGGAAGCACAGATACG. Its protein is CASSLIAGGSTDT. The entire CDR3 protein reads CASSLIAGGSTDTQYF.

CDR3 sequence reads: CAISGTGEKLFF. The DNA read from the CDR3 is TGTGCCATCAGTGGAACCGGGGAAAAA. The chain employs TRBV10-3 and TRBJ1-4; D is unresolved. The observed sequence ends 3 residues before the CDR3 terminus, with the missing tail filled in from the germline J gene. V was shortened by 4 bases and J by 8 bases, with 8 bases between the two germline ends. Germline CDR1 reads ENHRY; CDR2 reads SYGVKD. The CDR3 is 12 amino acids.

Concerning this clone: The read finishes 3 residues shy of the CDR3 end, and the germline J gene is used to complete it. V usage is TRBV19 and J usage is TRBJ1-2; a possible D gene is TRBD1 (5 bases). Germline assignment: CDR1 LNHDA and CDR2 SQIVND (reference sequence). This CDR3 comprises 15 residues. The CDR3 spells CASSMQGRYFGGYTF. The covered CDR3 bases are TGTGCCAGTAGTATGCAGGGTCGATATTTTGGGGGC.

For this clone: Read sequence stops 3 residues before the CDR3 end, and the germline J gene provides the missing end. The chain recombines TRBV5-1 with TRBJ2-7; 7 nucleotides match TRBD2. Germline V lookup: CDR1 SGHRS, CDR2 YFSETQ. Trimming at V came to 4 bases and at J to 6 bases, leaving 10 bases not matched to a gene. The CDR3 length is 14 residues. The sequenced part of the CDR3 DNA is TGCGCCAGCAGCCCGCCGGGACTACCTTCCGAG. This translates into CASSPPGLPSE. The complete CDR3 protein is CASSPPGLPSEQYF.

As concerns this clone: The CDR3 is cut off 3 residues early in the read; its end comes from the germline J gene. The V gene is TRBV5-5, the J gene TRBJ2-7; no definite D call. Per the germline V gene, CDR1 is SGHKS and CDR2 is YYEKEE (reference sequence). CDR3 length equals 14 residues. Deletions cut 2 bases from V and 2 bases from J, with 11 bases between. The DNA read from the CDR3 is TGTGCCAGCAGCTTAAGACACCTTACCTACGAG. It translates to CASSLRHLTYE. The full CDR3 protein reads CASSLRHLTYEQYF. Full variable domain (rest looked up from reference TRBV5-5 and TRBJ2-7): DAGVTQSPTHLIKTRGQQVTLRCSPISGHKSVSWYQQVLGQGPQFIFQYYEKEERGRGNFPDRFSARQFPNYSSELNVNALLLGDSALYLCASSLRHLTYEQYFGPGTRLTVT.

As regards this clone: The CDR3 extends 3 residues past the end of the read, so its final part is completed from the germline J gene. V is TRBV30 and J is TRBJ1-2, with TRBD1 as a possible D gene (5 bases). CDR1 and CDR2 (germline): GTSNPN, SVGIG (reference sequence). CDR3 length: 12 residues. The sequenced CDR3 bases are TGTGCCTGGAAAGACAGTTCCTACGAC. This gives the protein CAWKDSSYD. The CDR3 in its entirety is CAWKDSSYDYTF. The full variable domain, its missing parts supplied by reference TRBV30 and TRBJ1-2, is SQTIHQWPATLVQPVGSPLSLECTVEGTSNPNLYWYRQAAGRGLQLLFYSVGIGQISSEVPQNLSASRPQDRQFILSSKKLLLSDSGFYLCAWKDSSYDYTFGSGTRLTVV.

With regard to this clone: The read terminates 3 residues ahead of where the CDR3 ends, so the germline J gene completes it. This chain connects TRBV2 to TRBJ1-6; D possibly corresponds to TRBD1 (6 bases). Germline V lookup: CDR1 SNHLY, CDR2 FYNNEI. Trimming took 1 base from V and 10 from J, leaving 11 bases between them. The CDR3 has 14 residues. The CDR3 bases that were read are TGTGCCAGCAGTGAAGAAGGCAGGGGCTCACCC. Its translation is CASSEEGRGSP. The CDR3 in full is CASSEEGRGSPLHF.

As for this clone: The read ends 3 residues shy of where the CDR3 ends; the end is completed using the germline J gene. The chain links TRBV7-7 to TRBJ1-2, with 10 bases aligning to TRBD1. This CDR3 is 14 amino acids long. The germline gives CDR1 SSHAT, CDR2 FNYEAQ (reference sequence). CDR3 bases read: TGTGCCAGCAGCCCCGGGACAGGGGCAGATACC. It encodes CASSPGTGADT. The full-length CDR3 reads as CASSPGTGADTYTF.

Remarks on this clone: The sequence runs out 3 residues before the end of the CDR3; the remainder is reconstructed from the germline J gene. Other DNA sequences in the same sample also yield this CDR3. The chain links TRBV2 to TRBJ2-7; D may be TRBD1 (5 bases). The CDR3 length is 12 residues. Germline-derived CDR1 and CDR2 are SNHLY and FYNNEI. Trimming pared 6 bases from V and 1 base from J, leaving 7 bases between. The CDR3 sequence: CASRQGSYEQYF. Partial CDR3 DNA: TGTGCCAGCAGGCAGGGTTCCTACGAG.

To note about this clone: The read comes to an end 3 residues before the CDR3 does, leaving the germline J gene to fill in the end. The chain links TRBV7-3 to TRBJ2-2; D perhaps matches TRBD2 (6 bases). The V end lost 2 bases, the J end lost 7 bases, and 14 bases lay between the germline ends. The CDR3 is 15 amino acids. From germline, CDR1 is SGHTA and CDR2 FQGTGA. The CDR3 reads CASSLPDLAIGELFF. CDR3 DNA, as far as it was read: TGTGCCAGCAGCTTACCCGATCTAGCGATCGGGGAG.

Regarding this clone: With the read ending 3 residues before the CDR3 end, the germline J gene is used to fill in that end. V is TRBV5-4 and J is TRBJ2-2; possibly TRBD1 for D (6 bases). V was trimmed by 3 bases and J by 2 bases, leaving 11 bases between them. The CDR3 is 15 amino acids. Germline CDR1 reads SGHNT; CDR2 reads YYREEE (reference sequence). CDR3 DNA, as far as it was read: TGTGCCAGCAGCTGGACAGCCATAAACACCGGGGAG. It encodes CASSWTAINTGE. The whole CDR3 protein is CASSWTAINTGELFF.

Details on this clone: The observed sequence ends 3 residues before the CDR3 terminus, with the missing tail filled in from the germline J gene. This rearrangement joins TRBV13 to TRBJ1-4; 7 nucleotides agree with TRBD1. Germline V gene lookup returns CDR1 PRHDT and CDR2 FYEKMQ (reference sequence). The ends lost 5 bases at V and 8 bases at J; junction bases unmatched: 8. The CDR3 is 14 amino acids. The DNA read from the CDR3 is TGTGCCAGCAGCGCCCGCACAGGGGAGGAAAAA. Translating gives CASSARTGEEK. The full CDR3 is CASSARTGEEKLFF.

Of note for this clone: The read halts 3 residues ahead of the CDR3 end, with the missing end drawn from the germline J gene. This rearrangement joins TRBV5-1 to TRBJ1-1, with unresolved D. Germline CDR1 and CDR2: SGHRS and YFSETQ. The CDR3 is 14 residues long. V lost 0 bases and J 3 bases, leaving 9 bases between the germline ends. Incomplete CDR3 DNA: TGCGCCAGCAGCTTGGCCCCGGGTGACACTGAA. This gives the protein CASSLAPGDTE. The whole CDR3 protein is CASSLAPGDTEAFF.

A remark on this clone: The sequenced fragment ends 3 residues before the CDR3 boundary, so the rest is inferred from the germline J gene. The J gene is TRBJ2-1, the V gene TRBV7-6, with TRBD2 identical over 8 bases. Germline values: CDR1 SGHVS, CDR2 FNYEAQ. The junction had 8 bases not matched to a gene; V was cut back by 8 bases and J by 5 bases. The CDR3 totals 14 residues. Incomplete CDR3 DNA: TGTGCCAGCCGACAAGGCGGGGGGAACAATGAG. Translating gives CASRQGGGNNE. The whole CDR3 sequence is CASRQGGGNNEQFF.

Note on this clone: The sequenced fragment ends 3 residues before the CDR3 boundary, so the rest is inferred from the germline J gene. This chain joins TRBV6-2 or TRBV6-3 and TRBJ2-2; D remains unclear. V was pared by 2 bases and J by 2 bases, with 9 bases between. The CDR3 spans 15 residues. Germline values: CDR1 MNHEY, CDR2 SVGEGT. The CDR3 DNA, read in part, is TGTGCCAGCAGTTACCCTACAGAAAACACCGGGGAG. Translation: CASSYPTENTGE. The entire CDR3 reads CASSYPTENTGELFF.